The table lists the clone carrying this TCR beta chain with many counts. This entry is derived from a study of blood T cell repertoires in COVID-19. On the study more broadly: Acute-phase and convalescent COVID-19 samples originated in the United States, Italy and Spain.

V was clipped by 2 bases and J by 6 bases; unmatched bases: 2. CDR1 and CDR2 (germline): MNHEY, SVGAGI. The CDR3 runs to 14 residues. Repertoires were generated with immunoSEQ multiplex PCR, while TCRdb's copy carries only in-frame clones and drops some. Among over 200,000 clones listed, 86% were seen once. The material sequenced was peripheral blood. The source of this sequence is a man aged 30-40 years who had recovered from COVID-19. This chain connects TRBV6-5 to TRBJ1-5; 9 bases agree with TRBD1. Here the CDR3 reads CASSYGTGIQPQHF. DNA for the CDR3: TGTGCCAGCAGTTACGGGACAGGGATTCAGCCCCAGCATTTT.